This T cell receptor beta chain stems from a study of blood T cell repertoires in COVID-19. The CDR3 has 15 amino acids. The germline V gene has CDR1 SEHNR and CDR2 FQNEAQ (reference sequence). The ends lost 2 bases at V and 2 bases at J; junction bases unmatched: 4. Repertoires were generated with immunoSEQ multiplex PCR, while TCRdb's copy carries only in-frame clones and drops some. Of about 250,000 clones listed, about 70% are singletons. Sequencing used peripheral blood. This clonotype originated in an elderly woman with acute or convalescent COVID-19. The rearrangement links TRBV7-9 to TRBJ2-5; 8 bases map to TRBD1. In DNA form, the CDR3 reads TGTGCCAGCAGCTTAAGGACAGGGTTACAAGAGACCCAGTACTTC. It translates to CASSLRTGLQETQYF.